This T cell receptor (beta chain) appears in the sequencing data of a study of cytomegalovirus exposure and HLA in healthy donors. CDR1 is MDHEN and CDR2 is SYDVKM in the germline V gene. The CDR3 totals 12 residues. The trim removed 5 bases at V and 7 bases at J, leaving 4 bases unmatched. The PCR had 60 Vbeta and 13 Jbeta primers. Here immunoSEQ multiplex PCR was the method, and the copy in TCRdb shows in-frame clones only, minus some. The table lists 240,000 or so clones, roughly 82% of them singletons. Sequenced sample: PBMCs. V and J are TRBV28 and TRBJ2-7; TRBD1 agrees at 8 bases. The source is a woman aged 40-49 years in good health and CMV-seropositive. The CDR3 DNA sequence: TGTGCCAGCAGTACATACAGGGGGGAGCAGTACTTC. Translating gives CASSTYRGEQYF. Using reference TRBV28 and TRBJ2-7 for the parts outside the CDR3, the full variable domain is DVKVTQSSRYLVKRTGEKVFLECVQDMDHENMFWYRQDPGLGLRLIYFSYDVKMKEKGDIPEGYSVSREKKERFSLILESASTNQTSMYLCASSTYRGEQYFGPGTRLTVT.